Given below is one T cell receptor (beta chain) in context. Its matching antigen is unknown. The data were taken from a study of T-cell memory formation after mild COVID-19. Study overall: Across donors, TCR clusters were largely donor specific. Whole-study findings and limits: Some clones that responded were present in memory (sampled pre-infection), which suggests cross-reactive memory joined. In second-wave clones peaking day 37, SARS-CoV-2 specificity remained unconfirmed. CD4+ bias marked clones expanding day 15 to 37, unlike balanced contracting clones.

In TCRdb, the 5' RACE reads were re-called with MiXCR into one record per CDR3 protein. The table has nearly 250,000 distinct CDR3 sequences, 15% seen once. What was sequenced was PBMCs or a T cell subset sorted from them (not recorded which). This TCR derives from an adult woman who had mild COVID-19 (a few samples of this study predate the infection). Cell type and time point are not known.

The CDR3 bases are TGTGCCAGCAGTGAACCCGGGACAGGGGGGATCAATGAGCAGTTCTTC. As protein: CASSEPGTGGINEQFF. This chain uses TRBV25-1 with TRBJ2-1, with 11 bases aligning to TRBD1. V trimming: 2 bases; J trimming: 6 bases; junction bases outside the gene matches: 6. The V gene's germline CDR1 is MGHDK and CDR2 SYGVNS. This CDR3 region has 16 residues. The full variable domain, in which reference TRBV25-1 and TRBJ2-1 provide the parts outside the CDR3, is EADIYQTPRYLVIGTGKKITLECSQTMGHDKMYWYQQDPGMELHLIHYSYGVNSTEKGDLSSESTVSRIRTEHFPLTLESARPSHTSQYLCASSEPGTGGINEQFFGPGTRLTVL.